The 20 T cell receptor beta chains presented below share a single source sample, sequenced in a study of T cells in Graves' hyperthyroidism and ophthalmopathy. TCR beta CDR3 sequences were amplified from RNA transcripts. A set of HTBI primers served as the primers for a first-round RT-PCR of the TCR CDR3. TCRdb processed the multiplex PCR reads anew with MiXCR; each CDR3 protein has one entry. The sample yields over 300,000 distinct CDR3 sequences, 14% seen once. Sequencing was performed on blood. The receptor set was obtained from a woman aged 55-69 years with Graves' hyperthyroidism.

This clonotype came up a few times. V is TRBV5-5 and J is TRBJ2-7; D may correspond to TRBD1 or TRBD2 (5 bases each). This CDR3 is built from 15 residues. Trimming removed 0 bases at V and 2 bases at J, with 12 bases between. CDR1 and CDR2 (germline): SGHKS, YYEKEE (reference sequence). The CDR3 protein is CASSLGLGDAYEQYF. The CDR3 DNA is TGTGCCAGCAGCTTGGGTTTGGGGGACGCCTACGAGCAGTACTTC.

The sample holds many counts of this clonotype. This chain links TRBV7-9 with TRBJ2-7; 8 nucleotides match TRBD1. The CDR3 is 14 amino acids. V was clipped by 4 bases and J by 4 bases; unmatched bases: 6. Germline V gene lookup returns CDR1 SEHNR and CDR2 FQNEAQ (reference sequence). CDR3 in amino acids: CASSSRTGRYEQYF. The DNA of the CDR3 is TGTGCCAGCAGCTCAAGGACAGGGAGGTACGAGCAGTACTTC. Drawing the rest from reference TRBV7-9 and TRBJ2-7, the complete variable domain is DTGVSQNPRHKITKRGQNVTFRCDPISEHNRLYWYRQTLGQGPEFLTYFQNEAQLEKSRLLSDRFSAERPKGSFSTLEIQRTEQGDSAMYLCASSSRTGRYEQYFGPGTRLTVT.

This clonotype was seen ten or more times. The chain employs TRBV7-8 and TRBJ2-7; TRBD2 matches 7 bases. V lost 1 base, J lost 6 bases, and 6 bases stayed unmatched. Germline lookup yields CDR1 SGHVS and CDR2 FQNEAQ. CDR3 length equals 14 residues. The CDR3 sequence is CASSLGTRVSEQYF. The CDR3 DNA reads as TGTGCCAGCAGCTTAGGGACTAGAGTAAGCGAGCAGTACTTC.

This clonotype was observed a handful of times. A clone one base away is much larger, so this may be a read error. The rearrangement uses TRBV11-3 and TRBJ1-1; D not certain. The V gene lost 2 bases and the J gene lost 6 bases, with 13 bases spanning the gap. Germline CDR1 reads SGHNT; CDR2 reads YENEEA. CDR3 length: 14 residues. CDR3 sequence reads: CASSLTLADSEAFF. In DNA, the CDR3 is TGTGCCAGCAGCTTAACCTTAGCGGACTCTGAAGCTTTCTTT. The variable domain in full, completed from reference TRBV11-3 and TRBJ1-1, reads EAGVVQSPRYKIIEKKQPVAFWCNPISGHNTLYWYLQNLGQGPELLIRYENEEAVDDSQLPKDRFSAERLKGVDSTLKIQPAELGDSAVYLCASSLTLADSEAFFGQGTRLTVV.

Notes on this clonotype: Given a far larger clone just one base away, this is likely a sequencing read error. This chain's CDR3 is CAGSPGPSTDTQYF. CDR3 nucleotide sequence: TGTGCCGGCTCACCGGGCCCAAGCACAGATACGCAGTATTTT. The gene calls are TRBV18 and TRBJ2-3; D is unclear. Germline CDR1 reads KGHSH; CDR2 reads LQKENI. The CDR3 sequence is 14 residues long.

As DNA, the CDR3 is TGTGCCAGCTCACCACAGACAGGGTTTGACGAGTACTTC. This sequence encodes CASSPQTGFDEYF. This chain uses TRBV18 with TRBJ2-4, with 7 bases lining up with TRBD1. With V trimmed by 1 base and J by 14 bases, 8 bases remained unmatched. The CDR3 sequence is 13 residues long. Germline V CDR1 and CDR2: KGHSH, LQKENI.

The chain has TRBV4-2 and TRBJ1-1; weak D call: TRBD1 (6 bases). Germline CDR1 reads LGHNA; CDR2 reads YNFKEQ. V was shortened by 1 base and J by 11 bases, with 17 bases between the two germline ends. The CDR3 is made up of 14 amino acids. CDR3 DNA: TGTGCCAGCAGCCAAGGCAATCGGGGGCAGTCCGCTTTCTTT. Amino acid sequence: CASSQGNRGQSAFF.

There are a few counts of this clonotype. The chain has TRBV18 and TRBJ2-5, with 7 bases aligning to TRBD2. In germline, CDR1 is KGHSH, CDR2 LQKENI. The junction had 7 bases not matched to a gene; V was cut back by 0 bases and J by 0 bases. The CDR3 runs to 17 residues. CDR3 coding DNA: TGTGCCAGCTCACCACCATGGGCTAGCGGACACCAAGAGACCCAGTACTTC. Its translation: CASSPPWASGHQETQYF. Full variable domain (missing parts from reference TRBV18 and TRBJ2-5): NAGVMQNPRHLVRRRGQEARLRCSPMKGHSHVYWYRQLPEEGLKFMVYLQKENIIDESGMPKERFSAEFPKEGPSILRIQQVVRGDSAAYFCASSPPWASGHQETQYFGPGTRLLVL.

This clonotype was seen ten or more times. Here the CDR3 DNA reads TGTGCCAGCAGTGTCCAACCTAGCGGGAGCACAGATACGCAGTATTTT. Its translation: CASSVQPSGSTDTQYF. V and J are TRBV2 and TRBJ2-3; 8 positions agree with TRBD2. J lost 0 bases, V lost 4 bases, and 6 bases had no gene match. Germline loops: CDR1 SNHLY, CDR2 FYNNEI. This CDR3 spans 16 amino acids.

J is TRBJ2-1 and V is TRBV20-1, with no clear D. Germline V gene data show CDR1 as DFQATT and CDR2 as SNEGSKA (reference sequence). This CDR3 comprises 16 residues. The V end lost 0 bases, the J end lost 0 bases, and 12 bases lay between the germline ends. CDR3 DNA: TGCAGTGCTAGAGATCGGACCCGGGTCTCCTACAATGAGCAGTTCTTC. Its protein is CSARDRTRVSYNEQFF.

This clonotype was recorded at least ten times. V is TRBV27 and J is TRBJ2-1, with 11 bases fitting TRBD2. This CDR3 is 17 amino acids long. Germline V gene lookup returns CDR1 MNHEY and CDR2 SMNVEV (reference sequence). Losses at the gene ends were 2 bases for V and 9 bases for J; bases not matched to a gene: 12. The CDR3 here is CASSLTSGRVGYGEQFF. CDR3 nucleotide sequence: TGTGCCAGCAGTTTAACTAGCGGGAGAGTGGGGTACGGTGAGCAGTTCTTC.

This clonotype was picked up many times. J is TRBJ2-2 and V is TRBV5-1; D remains unclear. Germline V CDR1 and CDR2: SGHRS, YFSETQ. The CDR3 spans 15 residues. V gave up 0 bases and J gave up 0 bases, with 6 bases separating them. The CDR3 loop reads CASSLEVANTGELFF. For the CDR3, the DNA is TGCGCCAGCAGCTTGGAGGTCGCGAACACCGGGGAGCTGTTTTTT.

This clonotype was detected ten times or more. This CDR3 reads CASSQDRANYGYTF. CDR3 coding DNA: TGTGCCAGCAGCCAAGATCGAGCTAACTATGGCTACACCTTC. This sequence joins TRBV4-2 and TRBJ1-2, with no clear D. Trimming stripped 0 bases from V and 0 bases from J, with 5 bases between. Germline V gene lookup returns CDR1 LGHNA and CDR2 YNFKEQ. The CDR3 loop spans 14 amino acids.

The V gene is TRBV24-1, the J gene TRBJ2-7, with 12 positions matching TRBD1. The J segment lost 6 bases and the V segment lost 4 bases, leaving 9 bases of the junction unmatched. Germline V gene lookup returns CDR1 KGHDR and CDR2 SFDVKD. CDR3 length equals 16 residues. The CDR3 protein is CATSEHPGQGAGEQYF. For the CDR3, the DNA is TGTGCCACCAGTGAGCATCCGGGACAGGGGGCGGGCGAGCAGTACTTC.

The chain uses TRBV2 and TRBJ2-1; perhaps TRBD1 as D (6 bases). V lost 4 bases, J lost 7 bases, and 8 bases lay in between. The CDR3 is 12 residues long. CDR1 SNHLY and CDR2 FYNNEI come from the germline V gene. The CDR3 DNA reads TGTGCCAGCAGTGCCGGGACAAATGAGCAGTTCTTC. This codes for CASSAGTNEQFF.

The chain couples TRBV30 to TRBJ2-2; TRBD2 matches at 9 bases. Germline V CDR1 and CDR2: GTSNPN, SVGIG (reference sequence). CDR3 size: 15 residues. Losses at the gene ends were 0 bases for V and 3 bases for J; bases not matched to a gene: 2. This CDR3 is CAWSVASGDTGELFF. In nucleotides, the CDR3 is TGTGCCTGGAGTGTGGCTAGCGGGGACACCGGGGAGCTGTTTTTT.

This clonotype appeared many times. The chain links TRBV2 to TRBJ2-4, with D perhaps TRBD1 (6 bases). With 8 bases removed from V and 1 base from J, the gap between germline ends came to 30 bases. In germline, CDR1 is SNHLY, CDR2 FYNNEI. The CDR3 loop spans 20 amino acids. Here the CDR3 reads CASLGWRTAQGPRAKNIQYF. The CDR3 bases are TGTGCCAGCCTTGGGTGGCGGACAGCTCAGGGACCGAGGGCCAAAAACATTCAGTACTTC. Supplemented by reference TRBV2 and TRBJ2-4, the full variable domain reads EPEVTQTPSHQVTQMGQEVILRCVPISNHLYFYWYRQILGQKVEFLVSFYNNEISEKSEIFDDQFSVERPDGSNFTLKIRSTKLEDSAMYFCASLGWRTAQGPRAKNIQYFGAGTRLSVL.

In this sample, this clonotype turned up many times. The chain joins TRBV10-3 to TRBJ2-1, with 7 bases lining up with TRBD1. CDR3 length: 11 amino acids. CDR1 ENHRY and CDR2 SYGVKD come from the germline V gene. Trimming at V came to 9 bases and at J to 7 bases, leaving 3 bases not matched to a gene. The CDR3 bases are TGTGCCATACAGGGGCGGAATGAGCAGTTCTTC. Translating gives CAIQGRNEQFF.

This clonotype was recorded a few times. V and J are TRBV4-1 and TRBJ1-2, with a weak D call TRBD1 (5 bases). V dropped 5 bases and J dropped 0 bases, with 16 bases sitting between them. Germline lookup yields CDR1 MGHRA and CDR2 YSYEKL. The CDR3 contains 16 residues. CDR3 nucleotides: TGCGCCAGCAGCTTCGTATCAGGGTCAGCTAACTATGGCTACACCTTC. This gives the protein CASSFVSGSANYGYTF.

This clonotype was detected many times. The rearrangement links TRBV5-1 to TRBJ2-1; possible D gene TRBD1, 6 bases. The germline V gene encodes CDR1 SGHRS and CDR2 YFSETQ. V was trimmed by 3 bases and J by 0 bases, leaving 13 bases between them. The CDR3 totals 16 residues. CDR3 coding DNA: TGCGCCAGCAGCTCGCTGGGACAAAGCTCCTACAATGAGCAGTTCTTC. As protein: CASSSLGQSSYNEQFF.